This T cell receptor (beta chain) comes out of a study of cytomegalovirus exposure and HLA in healthy donors. Study-wide context: The roughly 120 validation repertoires matched the approximately 700 first-cohort repertoires in platform, a later analysis reported.

Measured with immunoSEQ multiplex PCR; TCRdb has only the in-frame clones, and not every one. Of around 300,000 clones in the sample, approximately 90% were seen once. The study drew the donors from its 120-subject validation cohort, separate from the roughly 700-subject first cohort. Notes on the study in general: Some public TCRs appeared in many individuals, while most sequences were rare. The listing of fewer than 200 TCR beta chains classed them as cytomegalovirus-associated.

Worth noting for this clone: Antigen: not known.

Deletions cut 0 bases from V and 6 bases from J, with 12 bases between. CDR1 is LGHNA and CDR2 is YNFKEQ in the germline V gene. There are 14 residues in the CDR3. The sequence was collected from a young woman in good health and CMV-seropositive. J is TRBJ2-7 and V is TRBV4-2; D is tentatively TRBD1 or TRBD2 (5 bases each). Sequences were obtained from PBMCs. The CDR3 region is CASSQDWDAFEQYF. DNA of the CDR3: TGTGCCAGCAGCCAAGATTGGGACGCTTTCGAGCAGTACTTC.